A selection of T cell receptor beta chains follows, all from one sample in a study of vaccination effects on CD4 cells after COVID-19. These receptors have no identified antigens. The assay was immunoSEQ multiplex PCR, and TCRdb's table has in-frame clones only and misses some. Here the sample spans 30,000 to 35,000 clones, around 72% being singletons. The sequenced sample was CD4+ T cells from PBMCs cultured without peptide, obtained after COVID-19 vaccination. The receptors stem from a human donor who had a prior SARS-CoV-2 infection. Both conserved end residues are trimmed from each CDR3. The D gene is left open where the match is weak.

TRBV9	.	ASSATGSQSSYNSPLH
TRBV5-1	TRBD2	ASSLSGGGYNEQF
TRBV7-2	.	ASSLSLSAGRSQQY
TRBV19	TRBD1	ATRDRPVETQY
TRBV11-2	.	ASSLSLAATDTQY
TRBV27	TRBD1	ASSLGQGTYEQY
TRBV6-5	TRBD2	ASSSLAGSSYNEQF
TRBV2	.	ASSSNGEGYT
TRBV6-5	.	ASSVGGYGYT
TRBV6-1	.	ASSDKSKRNNEQF
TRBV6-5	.	ASSYSGGRVSYEQY
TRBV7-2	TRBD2	ASSWEGSSYNEQF
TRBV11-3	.	ASIAWGNGTQY
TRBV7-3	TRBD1	ASSGQGRDQPQH
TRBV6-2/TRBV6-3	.	ASSLGTSSYEQY
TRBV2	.	ATKRGLPTNEKLF
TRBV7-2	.	ASSPRRGGNSPLH
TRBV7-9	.	ASSPGGGDSYEQY
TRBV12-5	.	ASGLEEDTEAF
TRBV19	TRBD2	ASSEGLAAYYEQY
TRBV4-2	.	ASSIYREETQY
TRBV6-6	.	ASNGNYGYT
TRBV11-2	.	ASSLYRGASGNTIY
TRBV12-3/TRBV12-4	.	ASSFSLPARQY
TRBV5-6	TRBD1	ASSLGGGQPTGELF
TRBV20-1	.	SASVSGRLTDTQY
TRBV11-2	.	ASSPEPGGRGRDEKLF
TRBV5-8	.	ASSLRDSSYEQY
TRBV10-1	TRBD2	ASQREGRTEQY